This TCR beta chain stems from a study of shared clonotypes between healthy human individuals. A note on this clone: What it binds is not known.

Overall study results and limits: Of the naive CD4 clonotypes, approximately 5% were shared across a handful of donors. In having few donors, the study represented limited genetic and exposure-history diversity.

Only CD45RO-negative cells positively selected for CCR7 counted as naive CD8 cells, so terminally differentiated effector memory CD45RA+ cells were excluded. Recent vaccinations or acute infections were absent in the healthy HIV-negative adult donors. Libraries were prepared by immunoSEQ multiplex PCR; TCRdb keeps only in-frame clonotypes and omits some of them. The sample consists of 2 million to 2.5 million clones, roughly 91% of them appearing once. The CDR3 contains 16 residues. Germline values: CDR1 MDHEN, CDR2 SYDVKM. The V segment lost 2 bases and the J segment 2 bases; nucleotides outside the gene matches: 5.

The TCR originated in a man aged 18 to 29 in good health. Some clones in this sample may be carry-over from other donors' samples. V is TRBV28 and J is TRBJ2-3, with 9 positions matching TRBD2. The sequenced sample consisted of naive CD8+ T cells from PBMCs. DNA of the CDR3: TGTGCCAGCAGTTTAGGGTTAGCGGGAGTCACAGATACGCAGTATTTT. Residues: CASSLGLAGVTDTQYF. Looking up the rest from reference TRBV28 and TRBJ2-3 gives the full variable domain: DVKVTQSSRYLVKRTGEKVFLECVQDMDHENMFWYRQDPGLGLRLIYFSYDVKMKEKGDIPEGYSVSREKKERFSLILESASTNQTSMYLCASSLGLAGVTDTQYFGPGTRLTVL.